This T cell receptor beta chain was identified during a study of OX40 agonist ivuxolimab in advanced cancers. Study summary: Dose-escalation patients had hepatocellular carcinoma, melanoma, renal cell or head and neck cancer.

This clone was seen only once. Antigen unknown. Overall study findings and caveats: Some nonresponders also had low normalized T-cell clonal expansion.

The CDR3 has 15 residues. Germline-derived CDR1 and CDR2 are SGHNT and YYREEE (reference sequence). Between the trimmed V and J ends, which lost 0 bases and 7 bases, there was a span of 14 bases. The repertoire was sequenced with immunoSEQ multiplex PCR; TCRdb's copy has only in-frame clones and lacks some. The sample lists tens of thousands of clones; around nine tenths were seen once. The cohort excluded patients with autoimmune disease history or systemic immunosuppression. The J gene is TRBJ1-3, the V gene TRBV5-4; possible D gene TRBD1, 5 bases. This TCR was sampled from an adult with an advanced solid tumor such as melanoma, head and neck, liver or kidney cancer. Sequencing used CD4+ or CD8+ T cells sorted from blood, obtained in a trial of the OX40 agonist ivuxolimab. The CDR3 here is CASSLGPLGPNTIYF. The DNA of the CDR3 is TGTGCCAGCAGCTTGGGACCTTTGGGGCCCAACACCATATATTTT.